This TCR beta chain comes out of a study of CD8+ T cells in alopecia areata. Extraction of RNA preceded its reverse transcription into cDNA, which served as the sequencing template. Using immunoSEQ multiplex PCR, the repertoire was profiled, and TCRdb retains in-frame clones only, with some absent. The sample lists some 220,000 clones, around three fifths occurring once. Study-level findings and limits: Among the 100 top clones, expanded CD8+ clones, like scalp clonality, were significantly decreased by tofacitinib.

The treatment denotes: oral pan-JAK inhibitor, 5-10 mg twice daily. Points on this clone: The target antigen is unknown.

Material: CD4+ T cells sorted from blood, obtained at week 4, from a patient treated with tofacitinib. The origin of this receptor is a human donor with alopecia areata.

CDR3 bases: TGTGCCTGGAGTCTAGGGATCCAAGAGACCCAGTACTTC. The encoded protein is CAWSLGIQETQYF. The chain links TRBV30 to TRBJ2-5, with no clear D. Trimming cost V 2 bases and J 1 base, with 8 bases left between them. The CDR3 runs to 13 residues. Germline lookup yields CDR1 GTSNPN and CDR2 SVGIG (reference sequence).